This TCR beta chain appears in the sequencing data of a study of cytomegalovirus exposure and HLA in healthy donors. The study's findings and limits: Later analysis reportedly placed an Asian-associated ancestry cluster below the roughly 630-donor mean in N-insertions. Association of a missense DCLRE1C variant with TCR beta V- and J-gene trimming was reported in a later analysis.

V gave up 1 base and J gave up 9 bases, with 13 bases separating them. Germline V gives CDR1 MNHEY, CDR2 SMNVEV (reference sequence). CDR3 size: 14 residues. Primers: 60 Vbeta forward and 13 Jbeta reverse. The assay was immunoSEQ multiplex PCR, and TCRdb's table has in-frame clones only and misses some. Of about 150,000 clones listed, approximately 80% are singletons. A word on this clone: Its antigen is still unknown.

Sequencing was carried out using PBMCs. This sequence originates from a man aged 30-40 years in good health and CMV-seropositive. V is TRBV27 and J is TRBJ2-1; D unclear. DNA of the CDR3: TGTGCCAGCAGTTTATACTCCCCCCGCGGTGAGCAGTTCTTC. Translated, it gives CASSLYSPRGEQFF.